A single sample is the source of the 10 T cell receptor beta chains below, sequenced in a study of cytomegalovirus exposure and HLA in healthy donors. PCR used 60 Vbeta primers and 13 Jbeta primers. Some clones are missing from TCRdb's copy, which holds only in-frame ones; the method was immunoSEQ multiplex PCR. The table shows more than 40,000 clones, with 51% occurring only once. Specimen: PBMCs. Receptors were obtained from a man aged 55 to 70 in good health and CMV-seronegative.

The CDR3 loop reads CSVKGQGPGELFF. DNA for the CDR3: TGCAGCGTAAAGGGACAGGGGCCCGGGGAGCTGTTTTTT. V usage is TRBV29-1 and J usage is TRBJ2-2, with 10 bases that match TRBD1. The CDR3 runs 13 residues. V lost 6 bases, J lost 6 bases, and 4 bases stayed unmatched. Germline V gives CDR1 SQVTM, CDR2 ANQGSEA.

This clone was seen only a few times. This chain links TRBV5-1 with TRBJ1-1, with a possible D match to TRBD1 (5 bases). The CDR3 has 17 amino acids. Germline-derived CDR1 and CDR2 are SGHRS and YFSETQ. Between the trimmed V and J ends, which lost 0 bases and 1 base, there was a span of 16 bases. The CDR3: CASSLGLGTPSNTEAFF. DNA for the CDR3: TGCGCCAGCAGCTTGGGCCTCGGGACTCCATCGAACACTGAAGCTTTCTTT. Full variable domain (missing parts from reference TRBV5-1 and TRBJ1-1): KAGVTQTPRYLIKTRGQQVTLSCSPISGHRSVSWYQQTPGQGLQFLFEYFSETQRNKGNFPGRFSGRQFSNSRSEMNVSTLELGDSALYLCASSLGLGTPSNTEAFFGQGTRLTVV.

This sequence joins TRBV11-3 and TRBJ2-1, with D unresolved. Trimming pared 5 bases from V and 11 bases from J, leaving 7 bases between. CDR1 is SGHNT and CDR2 is YENEEA in the germline V gene. The CDR3 contains 10 residues. The CDR3 region has the DNA TGTGCCAGCAGCCCTCAGAAGCAGTTCTTC. Translated: CASSPQKQFF.

The table lists this clone with a few counts. The CDR3 coding sequence is TGTGCCAGCAGCTGGGAGCAGACAGGGGGCCGGCAGTATTTT. Translating it yields CASSWEQTGGRQYF. The chain employs TRBV5-4 and TRBJ2-3; 10 nucleotides agree with TRBD1. The CDR3 runs 14 residues. V was clipped by 3 bases and J by 11 bases; unmatched bases: 9. Looked up from germline, CDR1 is SGHNT and CDR2 is YYREEE (reference sequence).

The chain recombines TRBV9 with TRBJ2-1; D may be TRBD2 (5 bases). The V end lost 5 bases, the J end lost 6 bases, and 9 bases lay between the germline ends. The CDR3 extends over 12 amino acids. CDR1 SGDLS and CDR2 YYNGEE come from the germline V gene. The CDR3, as DNA: TGTGCCAGCAGGGGAGATTCCAATGAGCAGTTCTTC. Translated, it gives CASRGDSNEQFF.

The chain joins TRBV19 to TRBJ1-1; unclear D gene. V was shortened by 2 bases and J by 1 base, with 11 bases between the two germline ends. Germline loops: CDR1 LNHDA, CDR2 SQIVND (reference sequence). The CDR3 extends over 15 amino acids. The CDR3 spells CASSIFVRPNTEAFF. CDR3 in DNA: TGTGCCAGTAGTATATTCGTCAGGCCGAACACTGAAGCTTTCTTT.

V and J are TRBV30 and TRBJ1-2; 8 positions match TRBD1. The CDR3 extends over 15 amino acids. V trimming: 2 bases; J trimming: 4 bases; junction bases outside the gene matches: 9. Germline assignment: CDR1 GTSNPN and CDR2 SVGIG (reference sequence). Written as DNA, the CDR3 is TGTGCCTGGAGTTTCGATCGGACAGGGAGCTATGGCTACACCTTC. Protein sequence: CAWSFDRTGSYGYTF. The whole variable domain, filled in from reference TRBV30 and TRBJ1-2, reads SQTIHQWPATLVQPVGSPLSLECTVEGTSNPNLYWYRQAAGRGLQLLFYSVGIGQISSEVPQNLSASRPQDRQFILSSKKLLLSDSGFYLCAWSFDRTGSYGYTFGSGTRLTVV.

The chain joins TRBV7-8 to TRBJ1-1; D might be TRBD1 (6 bases). Germline lookup yields CDR1 SGHVS and CDR2 FQNEAQ. The CDR3 runs 14 residues. The V and J ends lost 5 bases and 0 bases respectively, with 10 bases between them. The CDR3 reads CASSPGQMNTEAFF. CDR3 in DNA: TGTGCCAGCAGCCCCGGACAGATGAACACTGAAGCTTTCTTT.

This clone has a handful of counts. This chain uses TRBV6-5 with TRBJ2-5, with unresolved D. The CDR3 is made up of 14 amino acids. Trimming shortened V by 0 bases and J by 4 bases, and 9 bases separated the two germline ends. The V gene's germline CDR1 is MNHEY and CDR2 SVGAGI. Written as DNA, the CDR3 is TGTGCCAGCAGTTACTCGACCAACAGAGAGACCCAGTACTTC. Its translation: CASSYSTNRETQYF.

The V call is TRBV5-1, the J call TRBJ2-1; 14 bases fit TRBD2. After removal of 4 bases from V and 8 bases from J, the junction contained 8 bases not matched to a gene. From germline, CDR1 is SGHRS and CDR2 YFSETQ. The CDR3 consists of 16 residues. CDR3 coding DNA: TGCGCCAGCAGCATCGGGACTAGCGGGAGTAGACATGAGCAGTTCTTC. Amino acid sequence: CASSIGTSGSRHEQFF. Full variable domain (missing parts from reference TRBV5-1 and TRBJ2-1): KAGVTQTPRYLIKTRGQQVTLSCSPISGHRSVSWYQQTPGQGLQFLFEYFSETQRNKGNFPGRFSGRQFSNSRSEMNVSTLELGDSALYLCASSIGTSGSRHEQFFGPGTRLTVL.